Listed here are 5 T cell receptor beta chains from one sample, sequenced in a study of T cells after posttransplantation cyclophosphamide. Generated by immunoSEQ multiplex PCR, the TCRdb table keeps only in-frame clones and is missing some. The table lists some 37,000 clones, 78% of them singletons, with roughly 8.3% in the top ten. Cyclophosphamide on days +3 and +4 followed busulfan-fludarabine conditioning and a marrow graft. The sequences come from CD4+ T cells sorted from blood, collected 1903 days after a stem cell transplant with posttransplant cyclophosphamide. The receptors were gathered from a female patient in her 40s who received an allogeneic stem cell transplant from a related donor, was CMV-positive, and had no GVHD. Part of the T cell pool may stem from the graft donor.

The J gene is TRBJ2-7, the V gene TRBV6-5, with 9 bases matching TRBD1. CDR3 size: 13 residues. CDR1 is MNHEY, CDR2 SVGAGI, per germline. V lost 7 bases to trimming and J lost 4 bases; unmatched junction nucleotides: 5. The CDR3 sequence: CASTDDRGYEQYF. The DNA of the CDR3 is TGTGCCAGCACCGACGACAGGGGGTACGAGCAGTACTTC.

This clone occurred once. The chain employs TRBV6-4 and TRBJ1-2; D gene unclear. In germline, CDR1 is MRHNA, CDR2 SNTAGT. The ends were cut back, 0 bases at V and 5 bases at J, with 16 bases in the middle. This CDR3 has 16 residues. CDR3 bases: TGTGCCAGCAGTGACTCGAGGCCCACAAACGGGTATGGCTACACCTTC. It translates to CASSDSRPTNGYGYTF.

The chain has TRBV13 and TRBJ1-2; D is possibly TRBD1 (5 bases). Looked up from germline, CDR1 is PRHDT and CDR2 is FYEKMQ (reference sequence). V was trimmed by 4 bases and J by 1 base, leaving 13 bases between them. The CDR3 has 15 amino acids. The CDR3 reads CASSSGQSSNYGYTF. The CDR3 DNA follows: TGTGCCAGCAGCTCAGGACAATCCAGTAACTATGGCTACACCTTC.

V usage is TRBV2 and J usage is TRBJ1-5, with 9 positions matching TRBD1. CDR1 and CDR2 (germline): SNHLY, FYNNEI. CDR3 length: 16 amino acids. With V trimmed by 8 bases and J by 5 bases, 13 bases remained unmatched. This chain's CDR3 is CASHRDRAMLHQPQHF. DNA of the CDR3: TGTGCCAGCCATCGGGACAGGGCTATGTTGCATCAGCCCCAGCATTTT.

V is TRBV19 and J is TRBJ1-1; D is possibly TRBD1 (6 bases). CDR1 is LNHDA, CDR2 SQIVND, per germline (reference sequence). Between the trimmed V and J ends, which lost 5 bases and 5 bases, there was a span of 18 bases. This CDR3 contains 15 residues. The CDR3 nucleotides are TGTGCCAGTAGTCGGGGAGGGGCAGGGGTAACTGAAGCTTTCTTT. Translation gives CASSRGGAGVTEAFF.